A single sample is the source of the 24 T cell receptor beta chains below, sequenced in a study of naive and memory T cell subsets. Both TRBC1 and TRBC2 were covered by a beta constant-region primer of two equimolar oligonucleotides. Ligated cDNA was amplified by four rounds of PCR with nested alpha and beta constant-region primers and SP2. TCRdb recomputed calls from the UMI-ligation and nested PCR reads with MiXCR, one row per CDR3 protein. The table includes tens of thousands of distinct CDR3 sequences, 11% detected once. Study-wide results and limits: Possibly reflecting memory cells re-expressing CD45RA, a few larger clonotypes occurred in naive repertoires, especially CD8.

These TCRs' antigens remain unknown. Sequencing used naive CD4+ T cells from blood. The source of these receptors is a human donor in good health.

The CDR3 reads CASSFSRADTQYF. As DNA, the CDR3 is TGTGCCAGCAGCTTCTCGCGCGCAGATACGCAGTATTTT. The chain recombines TRBV7-2 with TRBJ2-3; D gene uncertain. The CDR3 sequence is 13 residues long. Deletions cut 3 bases from V and 4 bases from J, with 8 bases between. CDR1 and CDR2 from the germline V gene are SGHTA and FQGNSA.

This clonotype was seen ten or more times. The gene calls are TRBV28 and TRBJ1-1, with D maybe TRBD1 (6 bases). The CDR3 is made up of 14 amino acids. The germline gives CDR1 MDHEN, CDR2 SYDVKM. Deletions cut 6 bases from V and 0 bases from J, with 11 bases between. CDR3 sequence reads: CASRPGQLNTEAFF. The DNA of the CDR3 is TGTGCCAGCAGGCCGGGACAACTGAACACTGAAGCTTTCTTT.

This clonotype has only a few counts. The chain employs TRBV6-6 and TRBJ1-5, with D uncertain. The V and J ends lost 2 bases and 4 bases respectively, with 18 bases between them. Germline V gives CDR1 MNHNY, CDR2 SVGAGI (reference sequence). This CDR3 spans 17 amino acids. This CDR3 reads CASSYGGKGTMNQPQHF. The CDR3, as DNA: TGTGCCAGCAGTTACGGAGGGAAAGGCACCATGAATCAGCCCCAGCATTTT.

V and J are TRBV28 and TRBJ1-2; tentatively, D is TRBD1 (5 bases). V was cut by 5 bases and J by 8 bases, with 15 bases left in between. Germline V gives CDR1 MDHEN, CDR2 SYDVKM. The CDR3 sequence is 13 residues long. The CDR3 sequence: CASSLQDPRGYTF. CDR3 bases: TGTGCCAGCAGTCTACAGGATCCTAGAGGCTACACCTTC.

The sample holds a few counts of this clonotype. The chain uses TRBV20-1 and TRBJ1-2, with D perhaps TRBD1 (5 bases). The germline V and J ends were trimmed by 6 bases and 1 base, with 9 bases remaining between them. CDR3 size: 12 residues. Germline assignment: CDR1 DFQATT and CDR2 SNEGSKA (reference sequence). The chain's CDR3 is CSAQGNNYGYTF. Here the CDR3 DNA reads TGCAGTGCGCAGGGTAATAACTATGGCTACACCTTC.

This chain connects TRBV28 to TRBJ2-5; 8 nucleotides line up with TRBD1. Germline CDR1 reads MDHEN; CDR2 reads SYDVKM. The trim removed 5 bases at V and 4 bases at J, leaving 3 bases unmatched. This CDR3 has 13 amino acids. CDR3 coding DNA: TGTGCCAGCAGTCGACAGGGGTTAGAGACCCAGTACTTC. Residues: CASSRQGLETQYF.

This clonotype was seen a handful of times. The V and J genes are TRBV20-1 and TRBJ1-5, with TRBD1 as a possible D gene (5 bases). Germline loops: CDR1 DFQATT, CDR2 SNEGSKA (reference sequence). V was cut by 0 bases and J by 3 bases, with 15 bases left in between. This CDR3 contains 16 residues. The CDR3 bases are TGCAGTGCTAGAGAACACCCAGGGAGGTACAATCAGCCCCAGCATTTT. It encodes CSAREHPGRYNQPQHF.

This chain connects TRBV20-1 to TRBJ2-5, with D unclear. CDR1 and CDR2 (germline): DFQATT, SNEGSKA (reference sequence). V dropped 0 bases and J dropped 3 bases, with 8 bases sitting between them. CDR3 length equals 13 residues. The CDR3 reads CSAREPPKETQYF. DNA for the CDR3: TGCAGTGCTAGAGAGCCCCCTAAAGAGACCCAGTACTTC.

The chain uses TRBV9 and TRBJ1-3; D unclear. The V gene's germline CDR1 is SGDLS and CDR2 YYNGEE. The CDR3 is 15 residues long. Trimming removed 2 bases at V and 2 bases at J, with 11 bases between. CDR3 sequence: CASSVEGAPGNTIYF. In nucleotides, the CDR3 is TGTGCCAGCAGCGTCGAGGGCGCGCCTGGAAACACCATATATTTT.

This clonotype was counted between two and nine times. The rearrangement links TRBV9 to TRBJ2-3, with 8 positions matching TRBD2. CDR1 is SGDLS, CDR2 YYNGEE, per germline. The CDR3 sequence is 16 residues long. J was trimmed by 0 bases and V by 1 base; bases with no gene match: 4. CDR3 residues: CASSVLSGASTDTQYF. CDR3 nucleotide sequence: TGTGCCAGCAGCGTACTTAGCGGGGCCAGCACAGATACGCAGTATTTT.

CDR3 amino acids: CASSLVSPNEQFF. The CDR3 nucleotides are TGTGCCAGCAGCTTGGTTAGCCCCAATGAGCAGTTCTTC. The chain combines TRBV5-5 with TRBJ2-1; D gene uncertain. V was clipped by 0 bases and J by 6 bases, with 7 bases between them. Germline-derived CDR1 and CDR2 are SGHKS and YYEKEE (reference sequence). The CDR3 has 13 amino acids.

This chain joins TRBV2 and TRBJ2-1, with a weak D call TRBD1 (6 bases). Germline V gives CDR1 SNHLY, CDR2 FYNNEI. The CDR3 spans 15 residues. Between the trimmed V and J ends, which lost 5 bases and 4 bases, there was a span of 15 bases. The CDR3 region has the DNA TGTGCCAGCAGTCCCACCGGGACAAAGTACAATGAGCAGTTCTTC. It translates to CASSPTGTKYNEQFF.

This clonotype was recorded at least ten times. CDR3: CSASGGASYNEQFF. The CDR3 nucleotides read TGCAGTGCTAGCGGGGGGGCTTCCTACAATGAGCAGTTCTTC. The V gene is TRBV20-1, the J gene TRBJ2-1; TRBD2 agrees at 8 bases. Germline values: CDR1 DFQATT, CDR2 SNEGSKA (reference sequence). Germline trimming cut 3 bases from V and 1 base from J; bases unmatched to any gene: 2. This CDR3 comprises 14 residues.

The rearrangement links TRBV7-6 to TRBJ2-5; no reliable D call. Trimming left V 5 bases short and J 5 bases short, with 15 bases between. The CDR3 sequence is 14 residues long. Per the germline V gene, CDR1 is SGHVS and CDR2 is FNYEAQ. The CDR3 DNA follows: TGTGCCAGCAGCCGGACGGAGTTGCTGGAGACCCAGTACTTC. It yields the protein CASSRTELLETQYF.

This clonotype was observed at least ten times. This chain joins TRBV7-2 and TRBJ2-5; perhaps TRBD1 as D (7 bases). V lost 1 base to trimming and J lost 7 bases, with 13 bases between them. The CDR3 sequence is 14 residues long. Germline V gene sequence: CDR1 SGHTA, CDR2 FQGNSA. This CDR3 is CASSLEQGEVTQYF. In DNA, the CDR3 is TGTGCCAGCAGCTTAGAGCAGGGGGAGGTGACCCAGTACTTC.

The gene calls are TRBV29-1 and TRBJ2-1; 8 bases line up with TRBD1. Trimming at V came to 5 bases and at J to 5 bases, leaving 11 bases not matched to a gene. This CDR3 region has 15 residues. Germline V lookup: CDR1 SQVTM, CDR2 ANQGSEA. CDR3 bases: TGCAGCGTTAATTTAGGACAGGGAGATAACAATGAGCAGTTCTTC. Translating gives CSVNLGQGDNNEQFF.

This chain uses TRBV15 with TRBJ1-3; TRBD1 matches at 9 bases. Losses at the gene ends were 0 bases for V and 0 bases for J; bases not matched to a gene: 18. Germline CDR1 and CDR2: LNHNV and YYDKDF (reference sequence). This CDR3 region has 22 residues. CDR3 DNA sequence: TGTGCCACCAGCAGAGATCGGATGGGGACAGGGTCCGAGAACACCTCTGGAAACACCATATATTTT. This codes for CATSRDRMGTGSENTSGNTIYF.

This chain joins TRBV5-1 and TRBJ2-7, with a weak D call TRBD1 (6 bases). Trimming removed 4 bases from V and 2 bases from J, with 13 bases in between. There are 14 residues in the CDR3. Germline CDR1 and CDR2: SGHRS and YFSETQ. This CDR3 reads CASSPNSGAYEQYF. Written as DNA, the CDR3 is TGCGCCAGCAGCCCAAACTCAGGGGCCTACGAGCAGTACTTC. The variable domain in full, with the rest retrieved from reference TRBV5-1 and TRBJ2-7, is KAGVTQTPRYLIKTRGQQVTLSCSPISGHRSVSWYQQTPGQGLQFLFEYFSETQRNKGNFPGRFSGRQFSNSRSEMNVSTLELGDSALYLCASSPNSGAYEQYFGPGTRLTVT.

CDR3 sequence reads: CASRSSTNEKLFF. In DNA form, the CDR3 reads TGTGCCAGCAGGTCTTCAACTAATGAAAAACTGTTTTTT. The rearrangement joins TRBV11-3 to TRBJ1-4; no firm D call. The V gene lost 6 bases and the J gene lost 0 bases, with 5 bases spanning the gap. The CDR3 has 13 amino acids. CDR1 is SGHNT and CDR2 is YENEEA in the germline V gene. The full variable domain, with the rest looked up from reference TRBV11-3 and TRBJ1-4, is EAGVVQSPRYKIIEKKQPVAFWCNPISGHNTLYWYLQNLGQGPELLIRYENEEAVDDSQLPKDRFSAERLKGVDSTLKIQPAELGDSAVYLCASRSSTNEKLFFGSGTQLSVL.

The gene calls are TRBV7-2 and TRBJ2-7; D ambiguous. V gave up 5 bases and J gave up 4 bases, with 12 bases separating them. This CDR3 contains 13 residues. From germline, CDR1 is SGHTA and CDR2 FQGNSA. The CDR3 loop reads CASSRTSPYEQYF. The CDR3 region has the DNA TGTGCCAGCAGCCGCACTTCACCGTACGAGCAGTACTTC.

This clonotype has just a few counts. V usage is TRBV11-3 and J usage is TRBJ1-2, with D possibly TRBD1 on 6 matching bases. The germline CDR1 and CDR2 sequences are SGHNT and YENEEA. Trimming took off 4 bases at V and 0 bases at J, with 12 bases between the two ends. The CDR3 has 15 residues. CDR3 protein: CASSSATGANYGYTF. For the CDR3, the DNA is TGTGCCAGCAGCTCGGCGACAGGAGCTAACTATGGCTACACCTTC.

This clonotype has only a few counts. CDR3 sequence reads: CASSPRQGFNEKLFF. CDR3 bases: TGTGCCAGCAGCCCCCGACAGGGGTTTAATGAAAAACTGTTTTTT. The V call is TRBV7-2, the J call TRBJ1-4; TRBD1 aligns across 8 bases. The V gene end was trimmed by 5 bases and the J gene end by 4 bases; junction bases not matched to a gene: 6. The CDR3 contains 15 residues. Germline assignment: CDR1 SGHTA and CDR2 FQGNSA.

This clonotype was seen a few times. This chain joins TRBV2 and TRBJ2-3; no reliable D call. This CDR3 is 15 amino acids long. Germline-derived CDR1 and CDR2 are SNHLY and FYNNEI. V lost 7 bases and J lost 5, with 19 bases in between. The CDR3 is CASMMRFYGLDTQYF. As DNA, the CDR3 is TGTGCCAGCATGATGAGGTTCTATGGATTAGATACGCAGTATTTT.

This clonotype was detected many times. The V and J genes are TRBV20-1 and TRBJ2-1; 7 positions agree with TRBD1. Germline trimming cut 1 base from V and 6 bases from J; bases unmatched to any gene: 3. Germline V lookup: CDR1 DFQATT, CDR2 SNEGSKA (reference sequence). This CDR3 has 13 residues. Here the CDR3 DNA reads TGCAGTGCTAGAGGAGGGGGCCCCAATGAGCAGTTCTTC. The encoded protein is CSARGGGPNEQFF.